This record looks at one T cell receptor beta chain sequence and its context. Trimming cost V 0 bases and J 4 bases, with 11 bases left between them. Germline lookup yields CDR1 SGHRS and CDR2 YFSETQ. This CDR3 is 15 amino acids long. The data were taken from a study of blood T cells in healthy people across ages. Next came a second PCR, run for about 6 to 11 cycles, which used a sample-barcoded 5' primer along with a J-beta primer mix. Each cDNA molecule carried a tag from a template-switch adaptor that contained 12 random nucleotides. In TCRdb, the 5' RACE reads were re-called with MiXCR into one record per CDR3 protein. The sample has about 1.8 million distinct CDR3 sequences, around half seen once.

The V call is TRBV5-1, the J call TRBJ1-5; D uncertain. The sequence was collected from a woman between 35 and 50 years old in good health. The sequenced sample consisted of blood. The CDR3 sequence: CASSLDDPENQPQHF. The CDR3 bases are TGCGCCAGCAGCTTGGATGATCCGGAGAATCAGCCCCAGCATTTT.